This T cell receptor beta chain is drawn from a study of shared clonotypes between healthy human individuals (dated by TCRdb to the early 2020s). As for the study more broadly: A couple of women and three men aged 18 to 49 years were included in the cohort. For each donor, three plates each were used for CD4 naive and CD4 memory, two plates were used for CD8 naive, and one plate was used for CD8 memory. Libraries were prepared and TCR repertoires were sequenced by different laboratories using diverse techniques, in order to increase sequencing depth and limit assay-specific biases. Each donor's leukapheresis produced roughly between roughly 0.85 and 9.5 billion PBMCs. To estimate repertoire size and how much clonotype sharing occurs between individuals, the study deeply sequenced the blood TCR repertoires of five healthy adults. General findings and caveats noted by the study authors: Naive subsets generally had larger estimated clonotype richness than memory subsets. Because the study included only a small number of donors, the genetic and exposure-history diversity represented was limited. Across several donors, around 5% of naive CD4, approximately 3.6% of naive CD8, under 2.5% of memory CD4, and approximately 0.42% of memory CD8 clonotypes were shared. Rarefaction of sorted-subset datasets indicated incomplete sequencing despite the large sequencing depth. Sampling was restricted to blood, and TCR repertoires in tissue are likely to differ from TCR repertoires in blood. Pairwise subsampling indicated that sequencing depth was expected to affect the degree of clonotype sharing among donors. Higher generation probabilities were observed for clonotypes shared by all four sorted-subset donors than for non-shared clonotypes.

TCR CDR3 regions were amplified from genomic DNA by multiplex PCR using the deep immunoSEQ assay. For each cell subset, the extracted genomic DNA was distributed evenly across all wells of several immunoSEQ 96-well plates, and each plate served as one replicate. Each replicate PCR for sorted subsets received roughly 0.2 ug genomic DNA, equal to about 30,000 T cell genomes. Purified libraries were measured with a Qubit 3.0 fluorometer, size-checked on a Bioanalyzer 2100, and measured again with the KAPA Library Quantification kit. Every immunoSEQ 96-well plate was sequenced on a separate single-read 150-cycle Illumina NextSeq 550 flow cell. The study's processing was this. Because only junctional sequences without quality scores were contained in the immunoSEQ output, filtering matching that applied to full-length reads could not be performed. To assign V/J genes and CDR3, sequences were annotated using PyIR, a Python wrapper for IgBLAST v1.9, with IMGT germline references. Reads were removed for weak V/J assignments (E-value above 1e-6), missing CDR3, stop codons, out-of-frame junctions, or ambiguous translated residues. A V3J clonotype was defined by an identical inferred V gene, J gene, and CDR3 amino acid sequence. Percentage overlap between repertoires was calculated by dividing the number of shared unique clonotypes by the size of the smaller repertoire. Three approaches were used to assess repertoire richness: RTK rarefaction, the Chao1 estimator, and Recon v2.1 estimates of unobserved clonotypes. Generation probabilities were computed with OLGA for all TCRbeta clonotypes obtained by the gDNA method from a handful of donors. TCRdb retrieved this table from immuneACCESS and kept in-frame rearrangements only. Not all clones are present; in checked studies, unresolved V genes account for under half, and no reason is known for the remainder. V, J and clone size are those of that table, while D and trimming were read from the DNA. Here the sample has approximately 650,000 clones; 95% to 96% occur a single time. Jointly, the top ten make up roughly 0.1% of the sample.

As to this clone: No cognate antigen has been identified for it. The record has no base qualities; no much larger clone is one base away.

The germline V gene specifies SGHDN as CDR1 and FVKESK as CDR2. The junction shows trimming of 2 bases on V and 4 bases on J, and the gene matches do not reach 6 bases of it. CDR3 length: 15 amino acids, cysteine to phenylalanine. CDR3 DNA only is kept here, 45 bases in frame from base 1. CD8 naive samples consisted of CD45RO-negative cells that were positively selected for CCR7, yielding a CD45RA+CCR7+ population without TemRA cells. Donors were healthy HIV-negative adults with no recently reported acute infections or vaccinations. All donors were Caucasian adults living in Nashville, Tennessee, USA. After blood collection by leukapheresis, PBMCs were isolated using Ficoll-Histopaque density gradient centrifugation and then cryopreserved in the vapor phase of liquid nitrogen. Analytical flow cytometry was used to check the purity and quantity of each magnetically sorted T cell population. Genomic DNA was isolated from each sorted fraction and quantified by UV absorbance on a Nanodrop 2000c.

The chain is made from TRBV14 and TRBJ2-3; 7 bases in between match TRBD2. This sequence originates from a woman between 25 and 40 years old in good health. The sample taken for sequencing was naive CD8+ T cells sorted from blood. In light of the paper, this sample's cell subset or site label describes: CD45RA+CCR7+. The CDR3 amino acid sequence is: CASSQLSGMADTQYF. The bases read TGTGCCAGCAGCCAACTAAGCGGGATGGCAGATACGCAGTATTTT.